The clone carrying this T cell receptor beta chain was recorded at least ten times. Its antigen is still unknown. A universal primer site was incorporated via template switching, and the cDNA contained unique molecular identifiers. One entry per CDR3 protein results from TCRdb running MiXCR on the 5' RACE reads. The sample includes some 240,000 distinct CDR3 sequences, approximately 8.3% of them seen just once. This entry comes from a study of identical twins. Study-wide results and caveats: Abundant beta clonotypes from cord blood bore fewer insertions; memory repertoires lacked this pattern.

Between the trimmed V and J ends, which lost 3 bases and 7 bases, there was a span of 6 bases. This CDR3 comprises 11 residues. Per the germline V gene, CDR1 is MNHEY and CDR2 is SMNVEV (reference sequence). These data also featured in a second study, about yellow fever vaccine responses in identical twins.

The receptor was isolated from a young woman in good health. The material sequenced was CD8+ T cells sorted from blood. This chain connects TRBV27 to TRBJ1-1; D is unclear. CDR3 coding DNA: TGTGCCAGCAGTTTGGGGAATGAAGCTTTCTTT. Protein product: CASSLGNEAFF.